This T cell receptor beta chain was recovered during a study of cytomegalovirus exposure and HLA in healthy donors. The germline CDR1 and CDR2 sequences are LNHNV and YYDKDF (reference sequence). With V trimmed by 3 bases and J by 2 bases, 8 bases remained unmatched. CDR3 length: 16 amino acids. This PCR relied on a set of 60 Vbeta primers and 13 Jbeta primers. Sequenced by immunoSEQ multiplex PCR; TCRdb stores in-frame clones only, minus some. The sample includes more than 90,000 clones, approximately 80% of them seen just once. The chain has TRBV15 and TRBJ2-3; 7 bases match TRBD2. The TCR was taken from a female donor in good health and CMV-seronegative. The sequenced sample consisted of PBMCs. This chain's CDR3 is CATSSLTSASTDTQYF. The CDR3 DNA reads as TGTGCCACCAGCAGCCTAACTAGCGCGTCCACAGATACGCAGTATTTT.